The rows below give T cell receptor beta chains drawn from one sample of a study of T cell responses to AZD1222 COVID-19 vaccine. Measured with immunoSEQ multiplex PCR; TCRdb has only the in-frame clones, and not every one. The data contain 100,000 to 150,000 clones, about 89% of them seen just once; the ten biggest clones take up approximately 5.9%. The material was peripheral blood, obtained on day 0 of AZD1222 vaccination. These receptors came from an adult in good health. Both conserved end residues are part of each CDR3. Each record gives: clone size, V gene, CDR3 length, D gene, J gene, CDR3 protein, CDR3 DNA. D genes are given only for firm matches. Only some rows state a clone size, as once, few, many or a class for expanded clones.

-,TRBV3-1/TRBV3-2,16,-,TRBJ1-6,CASSPESGTSSSPLHF,TGTGCCAGCAGCCCCGAGAGTGGGACCTCGAGTTCACCCCTCCACTTT
-,TRBV10-2,16,TRBD1,TRBJ2-3,CASLRDRGYRTDTQYF,TGCGCCAGCCTCCGGGACAGGGGGTACCGCACAGATACGCAGTATTTT
-,TRBV28,14,-,TRBJ2-4,CASRRDGSKNIQYF,TGTGCCAGCAGGAGGGACGGAAGCAAAAACATTCAGTACTTC
-,TRBV2,14,TRBD1,TRBJ2-4,CASSGGGQINIQYF,TGTGCCAGCAGTGGAGGGGGACAGATAAACATTCAGTACTTC
-,TRBV28,12,TRBD2,TRBJ2-7,CASSFLGGEQYF,TGTGCCAGCAGTTTTTTGGGGGGGGAGCAGTACTTC
-,TRBV18,14,TRBD2,TRBJ2-3,CASSTAGGAGTQYF,TGTGCCAGCTCAACCGCGGGGGGTGCAGGGACGCAGTATTTT
-,TRBV18,16,-,TRBJ1-3,CASSPIQSDEGNTIYF,TGTGCCAGCTCACCGATCCAATCGGATGAGGGAAACACCATATATTTT
-,TRBV6-5,14,-,TRBJ2-3,CASRKGQARDTQYF,TGTGCCAGCAGGAAGGGACAAGCCAGAGATACGCAGTATTTT
few,TRBV6-6,12,-,TRBJ2-7,CASVPTGGEQYF,TGTGCCAGCGTACCGACAGGTGGTGAGCAGTACTTC
-,TRBV19,15,-,TRBJ2-3,CASSRGAGRTDTQYF,TGTGCCAGTAGTAGGGGGGCCGGGCGCACAGATACGCAGTATTTT
once,TRBV25-1,15,TRBD1,TRBJ2-7,CASSERTGANYEQYF,TGTGCCAGCAGCGAGAGAACAGGGGCCAACTACGAGCAGTACTTC
-,TRBV28,12,-,TRBJ1-3,CASSPGGNTIYF,TGTGCCAGCAGTCCAGGTGGAAACACCATATATTTT
-,TRBV9,14,TRBD1,TRBJ1-5,CASSSGGANQPQHF,TGTGCCAGCAGCTCAGGGGGAGCCAATCAGCCCCAGCATTTT
-,TRBV11-2,16,-,TRBJ2-7,CASSLGRGAIPYEQYF,TGTGCCAGCAGCTTGGGCAGGGGGGCGATCCCCTACGAGCAGTACTTC
-,TRBV11-1,14,TRBD1,TRBJ2-7,CASSGQAITYEQYF,TGTGCCAGCAGCGGACAGGCGATTACCTACGAGCAGTACTTC
-,TRBV11-3,16,-,TRBJ2-3,CASSPGRRNFTDTQYF,TGTGCCAGCAGCCCCGGTAGGCGGAACTTCACAGATACGCAGTATTTT
few,TRBV21-1,15,-,TRBJ2-7,CASSTKTRGAYEQYF,TGTGCCAGCAGCACAAAGACTAGAGGGGCTTACGAGCAGTACTTC
-,TRBV19,13,-,TRBJ2-6,CASRGGPANVLTF,TGTGCCAGTCGCGGGGGCCCGGCCAACGTCCTGACTTTC
-,TRBV5-6,12,-,TRBJ1-5,CASSKSNQPQHF,TGTGCCAGCAGCAAGTCCAATCAGCCCCAGCATTTT
-,TRBV29-1,14,TRBD1,TRBJ1-1,CSVGGPGGRTEAFF,TGCAGCGTTGGAGGCCCAGGGGGGCGGACTGAAGCTTTCTTT
once,TRBV5-1,12,-,TRBJ2-2,CASGTDTGELFF,TGCGCCAGCGGAACGGACACCGGGGAGCTGTTTTTT
-,TRBV6-1,13,-,TRBJ1-2,CASSEGQVPKATF,TGTGCCAGCAGTGAAGGTCAGGTGCCCAAGGCCACCTTC
-,TRBV11-1,14,-,TRBJ2-7,CASSLAAGTYEQYF,TGTGCCAGCAGCTTAGCTGCAGGGACCTACGAGCAGTACTTC
-,TRBV2,16,-,TRBJ2-2,CASSGAGFWGTGELFF,TGTGCCAGCAGTGGAGCAGGCTTCTGGGGCACCGGGGAGCTGTTTTTT
-,TRBV6-5,14,-,TRBJ1-2,CASTMGVANYGYTF,TGTGCCAGCACCATGGGAGTAGCTAACTATGGCTACACCTTC
-,TRBV18,17,TRBD1,TRBJ2-3,CASSPAGTGLPTDTQYF,TGTGCCAGCTCACCGGCGGGGACAGGATTGCCCACAGATACGCAGTATTTT
-,TRBV5-1,13,-,TRBJ1-3,CASSPFQGNTIYF,TGCGCCAGCAGTCCATTCCAGGGAAACACCATATATTTT
-,TRBV5-1,16,TRBD1,TRBJ2-6,CASSVQGNSGANVLTF,TGCGCCAGCAGCGTACAGGGGAACTCTGGGGCCAACGTCCTGACTTTC
-,TRBV28,13,-,TRBJ1-4,CASLEKTNEKLFF,TGTGCCAGTTTGGAGAAGACTAATGAAAAACTGTTTTTT
-,TRBV13,14,-,TRBJ2-7,CASTVSGRGREQYF,TGTGCCAGCACTGTATCGGGACGGGGTCGGGAGCAGTACTTC
-,TRBV9,18,-,TRBJ2-5,CASSVERGGQPTSETQYF,TGTGCCAGCAGCGTAGAGAGGGGGGGACAGCCGACGTCGGAGACCCAGTACTTC
-,TRBV18,16,-,TRBJ1-5,CASSPTRGLTNQPQHF,TGTGCCAGCTCACCAACCAGGGGCTTAACCAATCAGCCCCAGCATTTT
few,TRBV2,12,-,TRBJ2-3,CASSVTKDTQYF,TGTGCCAGCAGTGTCACGAAAGATACGCAGTATTTT
-,TRBV3-1/TRBV3-2,15,-,TRBJ1-2,CASSQDGAGYYGYTF,TGTGCCAGCAGCCAAGATGGGGCGGGATACTATGGCTACACCTTC
once,TRBV3-1/TRBV3-2,14,-,TRBJ1-6,CASSLRDRQSPLHF,TGTGCCAGCAGCCTACGGGACCGGCAATCACCCCTCCACTTT
few,TRBV29-1,13,-,TRBJ1-5,CSVKMGGNQPQHF,TGCAGCGTTAAAATGGGGGGCAATCAGCCCCAGCATTTT
-,TRBV7-9,15,-,TRBJ1-4,CASSPSEGLGEKLFF,TGTGCCAGCAGCCCGTCCGAGGGGCTAGGTGAAAAACTGTTTTTT
-,TRBV5-1,15,-,TRBJ1-1,CASSLVQATGTEAFF,TGCGCCAGCAGCTTGGTTCAGGCTACGGGAACTGAAGCTTTCTTT
-,TRBV6-2/TRBV6-3,15,-,TRBJ2-3,CASSSTGALSDTQYF,TGTGCCAGCAGTTCGACTGGGGCCCTAAGCGATACGCAGTATTTT
-,TRBV2,14,-,TRBJ1-6,CASSGTGLNSPLHF,TGTGCCAGCAGCGGTACAGGGCTAAATTCACCCCTCCACTTT
-,TRBV29-1,12,TRBD1,TRBJ2-1,CSVDRSHNEQFF,TGCAGCGTGGACAGGTCCCACAATGAGCAGTTCTTC